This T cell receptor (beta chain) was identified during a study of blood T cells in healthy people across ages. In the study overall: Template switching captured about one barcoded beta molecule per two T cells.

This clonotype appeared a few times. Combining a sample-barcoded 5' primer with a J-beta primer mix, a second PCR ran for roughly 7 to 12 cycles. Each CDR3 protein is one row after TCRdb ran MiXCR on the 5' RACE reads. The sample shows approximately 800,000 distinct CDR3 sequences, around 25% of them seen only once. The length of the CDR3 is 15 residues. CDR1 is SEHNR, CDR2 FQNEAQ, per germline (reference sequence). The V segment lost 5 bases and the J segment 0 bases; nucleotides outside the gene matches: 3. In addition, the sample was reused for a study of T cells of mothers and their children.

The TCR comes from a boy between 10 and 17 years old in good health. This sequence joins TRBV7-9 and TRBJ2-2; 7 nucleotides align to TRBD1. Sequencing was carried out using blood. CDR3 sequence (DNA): TGTGCCAGCAGCCCGACAGGGCCGAACACCGGGGAGCTGTTTTTT. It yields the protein CASSPTGPNTGELFF.